This T cell receptor beta chain is from a study of Graves' ophthalmopathy and Graves' hyperthyroidism. Concerning this clonotype itself: Its antigen is not identified.

This CDR3 comprises 13 residues. Germline V lookup: CDR1 SGHTA, CDR2 FQGNSA. Trimming took 3 bases from V and 6 from J, leaving 11 bases between them. General study points: As the model predicted ophthalmopathy progression, it achieved a sensitivity of 55% to 71% and a specificity of around 76%.

RNA transcripts provided the template for amplifying TCR beta CDR3 regions. Scientists carried out first-round RT-PCR using HTBI primers and then a second-round multiplex PCR. TCRdb called the multiplex PCR reads again in MiXCR, with one record for every CDR3 protein. The sample has 150,000 to 200,000 distinct CDR3 sequences, less than 45% seen once; the top ten hold under 7%. Material: peripheral blood. The origin of this receptor is a woman aged 40 to 50 with Graves' ophthalmopathy. V and J are TRBV7-2 and TRBJ2-5; TRBD1 might be the D (6 bases). The CDR3 nucleotides read TGTGCCAGCAGCTTGTCGCAGGGGAAGACCCAGTACTTC. Amino acid sequence: CASSLSQGKTQYF.